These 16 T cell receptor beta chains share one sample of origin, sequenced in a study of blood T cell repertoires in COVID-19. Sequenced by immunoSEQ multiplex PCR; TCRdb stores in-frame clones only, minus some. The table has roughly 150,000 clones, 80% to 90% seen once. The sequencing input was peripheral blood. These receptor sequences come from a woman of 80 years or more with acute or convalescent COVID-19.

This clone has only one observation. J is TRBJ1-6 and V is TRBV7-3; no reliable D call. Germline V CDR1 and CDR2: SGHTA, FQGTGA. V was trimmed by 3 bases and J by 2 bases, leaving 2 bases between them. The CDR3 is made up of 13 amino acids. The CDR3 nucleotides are TGTGCCAGCAGCTTCACCTATAATTCACCCCTCCACTTT. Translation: CASSFTYNSPLHF.

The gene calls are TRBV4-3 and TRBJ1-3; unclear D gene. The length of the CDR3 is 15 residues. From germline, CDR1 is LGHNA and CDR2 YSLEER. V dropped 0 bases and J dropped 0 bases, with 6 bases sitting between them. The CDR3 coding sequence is TGCGCCAGCAGCCAAGAGGGAGCCTCTGGAAACACCATATATTTT. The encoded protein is CASSQEGASGNTIYF.

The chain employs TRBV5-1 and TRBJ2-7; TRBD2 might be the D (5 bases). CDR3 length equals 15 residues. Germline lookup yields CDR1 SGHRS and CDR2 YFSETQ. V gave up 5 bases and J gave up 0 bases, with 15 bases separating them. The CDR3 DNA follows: TGCGCCAGCAGTTTGACCGGGGTGGGCTCCTACGAGCAGTACTTC. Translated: CASSLTGVGSYEQYF.

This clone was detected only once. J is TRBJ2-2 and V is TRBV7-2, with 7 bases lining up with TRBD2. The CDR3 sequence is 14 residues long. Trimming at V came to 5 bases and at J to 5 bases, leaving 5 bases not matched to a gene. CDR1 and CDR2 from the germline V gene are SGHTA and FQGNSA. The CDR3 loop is CASSPGGGTGELFF. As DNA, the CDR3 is TGTGCCAGCAGCCCTGGGGGGGGGACCGGGGAGCTGTTTTTT.

The CDR3 region has the DNA TGTGCCAGCAAAGGGGGGGGAGCTTCGGTGAGCATTCAGTACTTC. Its translation is CASKGGGASVSIQYF. This chain joins TRBV6-5 and TRBJ2-4; possibly TRBD2 for D (7 bases). The V end lost 7 bases, the J end lost 9 bases, and 22 bases lay between the germline ends. Per germline, CDR1 MNHEY and CDR2 SVGAGI. The CDR3 loop spans 15 amino acids.

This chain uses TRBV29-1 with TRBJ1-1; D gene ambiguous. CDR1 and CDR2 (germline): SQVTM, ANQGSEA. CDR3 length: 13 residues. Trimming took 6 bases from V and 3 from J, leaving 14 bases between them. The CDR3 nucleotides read TGCAGCGTGGCCATCAAGCGTGACACTGAAGCTTTCTTT. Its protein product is CSVAIKRDTEAFF.

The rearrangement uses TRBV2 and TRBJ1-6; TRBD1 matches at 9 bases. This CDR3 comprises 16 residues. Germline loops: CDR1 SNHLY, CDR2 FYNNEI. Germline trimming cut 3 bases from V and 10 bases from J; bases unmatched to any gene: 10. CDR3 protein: CASSDSPDRGKSPLHF. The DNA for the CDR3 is TGTGCCAGCAGTGATTCCCCGGACAGGGGAAAGTCACCCCTCCACTTT.

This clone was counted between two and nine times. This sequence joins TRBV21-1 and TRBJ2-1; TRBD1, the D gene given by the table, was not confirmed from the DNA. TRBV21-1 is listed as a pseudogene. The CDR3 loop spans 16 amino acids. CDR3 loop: CASSKIGRGRYNEQFF. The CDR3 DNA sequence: TGTGCCAGCAGCAAAATTGGCAGGGGACGCTACAATGAGCAGTTCTTC.

The CDR3 reads CSASKGLDTEAFF. The CDR3, as DNA: TGCAGTGCTAGTAAGGGGTTGGACACTGAAGCTTTCTTT. V gene TRBV20-1 combines with J gene TRBJ1-1, with a weak D call TRBD1 (5 bases). The length of the CDR3 is 13 residues. The germline CDR1 and CDR2 sequences are DFQATT and SNEGSKA (reference sequence). The V and J ends lost 3 bases and 3 bases respectively, with 11 bases between them.

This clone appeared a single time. The CDR3 is CASSWSTGVSSGNTIYF. Here the CDR3 DNA reads TGCGCCAGCAGCTGGTCGACAGGCGTGAGCTCTGGAAACACCATATATTTT. The J gene is TRBJ1-3, the V gene TRBV5-1; D might be TRBD1 (6 bases). Germline assignment: CDR1 SGHRS and CDR2 YFSETQ. V lost 3 bases and J 0 bases, leaving 16 bases between the germline ends. The CDR3 loop spans 17 amino acids.

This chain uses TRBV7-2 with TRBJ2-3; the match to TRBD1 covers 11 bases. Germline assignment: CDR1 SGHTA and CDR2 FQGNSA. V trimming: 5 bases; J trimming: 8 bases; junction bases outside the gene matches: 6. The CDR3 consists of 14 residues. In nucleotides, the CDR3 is TGTGCCAGCAGCGAAGGACAGGGGGCTGGTACGCAGTATTTT. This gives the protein CASSEGQGAGTQYF.

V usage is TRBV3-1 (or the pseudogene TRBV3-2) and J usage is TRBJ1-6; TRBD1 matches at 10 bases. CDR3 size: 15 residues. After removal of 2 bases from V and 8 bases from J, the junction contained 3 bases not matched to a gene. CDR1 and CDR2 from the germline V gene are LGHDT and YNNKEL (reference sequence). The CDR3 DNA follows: TGTGCCAGCAGCCAAAGAGGGACAGGGGATTCACCCCTCCACTTT. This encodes CASSQRGTGDSPLHF.

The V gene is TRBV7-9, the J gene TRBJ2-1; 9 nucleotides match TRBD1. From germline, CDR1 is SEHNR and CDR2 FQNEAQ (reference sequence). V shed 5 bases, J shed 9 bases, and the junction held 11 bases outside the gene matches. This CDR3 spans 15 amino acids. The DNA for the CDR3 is TGTGCCAGCAGCCGAACCCGGGACAGGGAGGTTGAGCAGTTCTTC. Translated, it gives CASSRTRDREVEQFF.

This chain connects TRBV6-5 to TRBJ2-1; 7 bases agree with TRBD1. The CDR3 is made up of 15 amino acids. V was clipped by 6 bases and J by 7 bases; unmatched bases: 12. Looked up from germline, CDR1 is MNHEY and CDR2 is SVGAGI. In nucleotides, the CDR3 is TGTGCCAGCAGAGGACGGACAGGTAATACAAATGAGCAGTTCTTC. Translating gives CASRGRTGNTNEQFF.

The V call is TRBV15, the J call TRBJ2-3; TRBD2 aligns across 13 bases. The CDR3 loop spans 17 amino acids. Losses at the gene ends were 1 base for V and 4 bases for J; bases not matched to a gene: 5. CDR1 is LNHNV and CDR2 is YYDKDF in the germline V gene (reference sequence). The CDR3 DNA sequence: TGTGCCACCAGCAGAGGGACTAGCGGGAGTGGGGCAGATACGCAGTATTTT. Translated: CATSRGTSGSGADTQYF.

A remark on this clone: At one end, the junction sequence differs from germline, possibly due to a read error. Here the CDR3 DNA reads TGTGCCAGCAGCCAAGATCCCAGGGGCAGCTATGACTACACCTTC. Its translation: CASSQDPRGSYDYTF. The rearrangement uses TRBV4-2 and TRBJ1-2; TRBD1 is a possible D gene (6 bases). Germline values: CDR1 LGHNA, CDR2 YNFKEQ. This CDR3 has 15 amino acids.